These 27 T cell receptor beta chains were sequenced from one sample in a study of shared clonotypes between healthy human individuals. Sequenced by immunoSEQ multiplex PCR; TCRdb stores in-frame clones only, minus some. This sample yields under 850,000 clones, of which 90% to 95% are seen a single time; 24% belongs to the top ten. Naive CD8 populations comprised CD45RO-negative cells positively selected for CCR7, excluding terminally differentiated effector memory CD45RA+ cells. Input material: naive CD8+ T cells sorted from blood. The receptors shown here come from a man between 25 and 39 years old in good health.

The genes are TRBV11-2 and TRBJ2-3, with D hard to call. This CDR3 region has 16 residues. In germline, CDR1 is SGHAT, CDR2 FQNNGV. Deletions cut 4 bases from V and 2 bases from J, with 16 bases between. The CDR3 sequence: CASSSALDVDTDTQYF. In DNA, the CDR3 is TGTGCCAGCAGCTCAGCTTTGGATGTGGACACAGATACGCAGTATTTT.

The chain carries TRBV10-3 and TRBJ2-7; D uncertain. Germline CDR1 reads ENHRY; CDR2 reads SYGVKD. The ends were cut back, 0 bases at V and 5 bases at J, with 8 bases in the middle. The CDR3 contains 13 residues. Here the CDR3 DNA reads TGTGCCATCAGTGAGTCGAACATGCACGAGCAGTACTTC. Its protein product is CAISESNMHEQYF.

The chain uses TRBV30 and TRBJ1-5; D is ambiguous. This CDR3 has 14 residues. V shed 2 bases and J shed 1 base, with 9 bases lying between them. The germline CDR1 and CDR2 sequences are GTSNPN and SVGIG (reference sequence). The CDR3 coding sequence is TGTGCCTGGAGTACCTCGAAGAGCAATCAGCCCCAGCATTTT. Its protein product is CAWSTSKSNQPQHF. The full variable domain, its missing parts supplied by reference TRBV30 and TRBJ1-5, is SQTIHQWPATLVQPVGSPLSLECTVEGTSNPNLYWYRQAAGRGLQLLFYSVGIGQISSEVPQNLSASRPQDRQFILSSKKLLLSDSGFYLCAWSTSKSNQPQHFGDGTRLSIL.

This chain joins TRBV27 and TRBJ2-3; the D gene is possibly TRBD1 (6 bases). The CDR3 has 16 amino acids. The V gene lost 4 bases and the J gene lost 2 bases, with 16 bases spanning the gap. The V gene's germline CDR1 is MNHEY and CDR2 SMNVEV (reference sequence). CDR3 sequence (DNA): TGTGCCAGCAGTTGGTCGTCCAGGGGATACACAGATACGCAGTATTTT. Encoded protein: CASSWSSRGYTDTQYF.

The V call is TRBV7-3, the J call TRBJ2-6, with D unresolved. The CDR3 sequence is 18 residues long. Looked up from germline, CDR1 is SGHTA and CDR2 is FQGTGA. V lost 5 bases and J lost 18, with 35 bases in between. Here the CDR3 DNA reads TGTGCCAGCAGCGAGCATCCACACGCTTACAAAGTCGGGCCAACGTCGACTTTC. It encodes CASSEHPHAYKVGPTSTF.

The chain combines TRBV7-9 with TRBJ2-4, with 8 nucleotides matching TRBD1. The V segment lost 5 bases and the J segment 7 bases; nucleotides outside the gene matches: 10. The length of the CDR3 is 15 residues. Germline V gives CDR1 SEHNR, CDR2 FQNEAQ (reference sequence). DNA of the CDR3: TGTGCCAGCAGCGGGTGGACAGGGATAGGGAACATTCAGTACTTC. Amino acids: CASSGWTGIGNIQYF.

The rearrangement uses TRBV7-3 and TRBJ2-1; no reliable D call. CDR1 and CDR2 from the germline V gene are SGHTA and FQGTGA. CDR3 size: 12 residues. Trimming removed 2 bases at V and 7 bases at J, with 6 bases between. Written as DNA, the CDR3 is TGTGCCAGCAGCTTATCCTCGAATGAGCAGTTCTTC. Residues: CASSLSSNEQFF.

The chain uses TRBV7-9 and TRBJ2-3; D is uncertain. Germline-derived CDR1 and CDR2 are SEHNR and FQNEAQ (reference sequence). V gave up 4 bases and J gave up 0 bases, with 11 bases separating them. The CDR3 totals 15 residues. CDR3 sequence (DNA): TGTGCCAGCAGCTCCCCGGAAGGTAGCACAGATACGCAGTATTTT. Translation: CASSSPEGSTDTQYF.

CDR3 region: CASRDSGRSYEQYF. In DNA, the CDR3 is TGTGCCAGCAGGGATAGCGGGAGGTCCTACGAGCAGTACTTC. The chain couples TRBV28 to TRBJ2-7, with 10 bases lining up with TRBD2. Germline trimming cut 6 bases from V and 1 base from J; bases unmatched to any gene: 3. Germline CDR1 reads MDHEN; CDR2 reads SYDVKM. The CDR3 covers 14 residues.

The chain uses TRBV4-1 and TRBJ2-7; D might be TRBD1 (6 bases). The V end was cut by 3 bases, the J end by 0 bases, with 12 bases between. The CDR3 runs to 15 residues. CDR1 and CDR2 (germline): MGHRA, YSYEKL. The CDR3 loop is CASSQGADSSYEQYF. The DNA of the CDR3 is TGCGCCAGCAGCCAGGGAGCGGACAGCTCCTACGAGCAGTACTTC.

The J gene is TRBJ2-1, the V gene TRBV7-9, with TRBD2 matching 8 bases. V trimming: 6 bases; J trimming: 9 bases; junction bases outside the gene matches: 16. Germline V gene lookup returns CDR1 SEHNR and CDR2 FQNEAQ (reference sequence). The length of the CDR3 is 16 residues. The CDR3 coding sequence is TGTGCCAGCAGGGTTATTGTAGCGGGGTTATGGAGTGAGCAGTTCTTC. Translated: CASRVIVAGLWSEQFF.

The chain couples TRBV7-6 to TRBJ1-5, with 7 bases identical to TRBD1. Per germline, CDR1 SGHVS and CDR2 FNYEAQ. This CDR3 contains 14 residues. The J segment lost 6 bases and the V segment lost 4 bases, leaving 6 bases of the junction unmatched. CDR3 amino acids: CASSSETGFQPQHF. The CDR3 DNA reads as TGTGCCAGCAGCTCAGAGACAGGGTTTCAGCCCCAGCATTTT.

The chain couples TRBV27 to TRBJ2-1; a weak D match, TRBD2 (5 bases). This CDR3 is 12 amino acids long. Trimming stripped 5 bases from V and 9 bases from J, with 11 bases between. The V gene's germline CDR1 is MNHEY and CDR2 SMNVEV (reference sequence). The CDR3 reads CASSRSSGEQFF. In nucleotides, the CDR3 is TGTGCCAGCAGTAGGTCGAGCGGTGAGCAGTTCTTC.

The chain's CDR3 is CASGLGVNTEAFF. CDR3 nucleotide sequence: TGTGCTAGTGGTCTAGGGGTGAACACTGAAGCTTTCTTT. The V call is TRBV12-5, the J call TRBJ1-1; the D gene is possibly TRBD1 (5 bases). The CDR3 extends over 13 amino acids. Germline loops: CDR1 LGHNT, CDR2 FRNRAP. V dropped 5 bases and J dropped 0 bases, with 7 bases sitting between them.

The chain combines TRBV7-3 with TRBJ2-2, with 9 bases that match TRBD1. This CDR3 region has 15 residues. The germline gives CDR1 SGHTA, CDR2 FQGTGA. The V gene end was trimmed by 6 bases and the J gene end by 4 bases; junction bases not matched to a gene: 6. CDR3 nucleotide sequence: TGTGCCAGCAGGCGGACAGGGGTCGGCACCGGGGAGCTGTTTTTT. Protein sequence: CASRRTGVGTGELFF.

The chain combines TRBV6-5 with TRBJ1-5, with TRBD1 matching over 7 bases. The germline gives CDR1 MNHEY, CDR2 SVGAGI. Trimming took 5 bases from V and 2 from J; bases not matched to a gene: 3. The CDR3 has 14 residues. CDR3 sequence reads: CASSRGQGNQPQHF. In nucleotides, the CDR3 is TGTGCCAGCAGTCGTGGACAGGGCAATCAGCCCCAGCATTTT.

The chain combines TRBV7-9 with TRBJ1-1; 7 nucleotides align to TRBD1. V lost 1 base, J lost 8 bases, and 4 bases stayed unmatched. The germline V gene has CDR1 SEHNR and CDR2 FQNEAQ (reference sequence). The CDR3 contains 13 residues. CDR3 region: CASSLGGQKEAFF. As DNA, the CDR3 is TGTGCCAGCAGCTTAGGGGGACAGAAAGAAGCTTTCTTT.

CDR3 in amino acids: CASSPNGRTTRVVTGELFF. As DNA, the CDR3 is TGTGCCAGCAGCCCAAATGGCAGGACTACCCGAGTTGTGACCGGGGAGCTGTTTTTT. This chain uses TRBV7-7 with TRBJ2-2; TRBD2 might be the D (6 bases). V lost 5 bases and J lost 5, with 27 bases in between. This CDR3 comprises 19 residues. Germline V gene lookup returns CDR1 SSHAT and CDR2 FNYEAQ (reference sequence).

The rearrangement joins TRBV28 to TRBJ2-7; the D gene is possibly TRBD1 (5 bases). Germline CDR1 MDHEN, CDR2 SYDVKM. V was pared by 9 bases and J by 2 bases, with 11 bases between. This CDR3 contains 12 residues. The CDR3 nucleotides are TGTGCCAGTACAGGAGTAACCTACGAGCAGTACTTC. It encodes CASTGVTYEQYF.

In this sample, this clone turned up once. V gene TRBV2 combines with J gene TRBJ2-1; TRBD2 matches 12 bases. V lost 5 bases and J lost 4; bases outside the gene matches: 3. The CDR3 contains 15 residues. Germline CDR1 and CDR2: SNHLY and FYNNEI. The chain's CDR3 is CASSPGTSGYNEQFF. CDR3 bases: TGTGCCAGCAGTCCCGGGACTAGCGGGTACAATGAGCAGTTCTTC.

V is TRBV19 and J is TRBJ2-1; no clear D. The CDR3 runs 13 residues. Germline assignment: CDR1 LNHDA and CDR2 SQIVND (reference sequence). The ends were cut back, 3 bases at V and 5 bases at J, with 8 bases in the middle. Here the CDR3 DNA reads TGTGCCAGTAGTATGATCCAAAACAATGAGCAGTTCTTC. The encoded protein is CASSMIQNNEQFF.

The chain employs TRBV27 and TRBJ2-5; maybe TRBD2 (6 bases). The germline CDR1 and CDR2 sequences are MNHEY and SMNVEV (reference sequence). The V and J ends lost 3 bases and 5 bases respectively, with 13 bases between them. CDR3 length: 14 amino acids. The CDR3 sequence: CASSLVFGGETQYF. CDR3 nucleotide sequence: TGTGCCAGCAGTTTGGTCTTTGGGGGGGAGACCCAGTACTTC.

With respect to this clone: The sample contains more than one DNA sequence encoding this CDR3. The CDR3 region is CASSMGLYNEQFF. In DNA, the CDR3 is TGTGCCAGTAGTATGGGCCTGTACAATGAGCAGTTCTTC. The chain joins TRBV19 to TRBJ2-1; D gene uncertain. The CDR3 extends over 13 amino acids. From germline, CDR1 is LNHDA and CDR2 SQIVND (reference sequence). V lost 3 bases and J 4 bases, leaving 7 bases between the germline ends.

This sequence joins TRBV27 and TRBJ1-2; tentatively, D is TRBD1 (6 bases). The length of the CDR3 is 13 residues. The germline gives CDR1 MNHEY, CDR2 SMNVEV (reference sequence). Trimming left V 6 bases short and J 4 bases short, with 12 bases between. The CDR3 region has the DNA TGTGCCAGCAGCCACGGACAGAGCTATGGCTACACCTTC. Amino acid sequence: CASSHGQSYGYTF.

The rearrangement uses TRBV30 and TRBJ2-1; TRBD2 is a possible D gene (6 bases). Germline V gives CDR1 GTSNPN, CDR2 SVGIG (reference sequence). This CDR3 comprises 15 residues. V was shortened by 2 bases and J by 8 bases, with 19 bases between the two germline ends. CDR3 nucleotides: TGTGCCTGGAGTCCCGGGACCTCCCCGGGGGATGAGCAGTTCTTC. Translating gives CAWSPGTSPGDEQFF.

The rearrangement joins TRBV5-8 to TRBJ2-1; D unresolved. CDR3 length equals 11 residues. Germline CDR1 and CDR2: SGHTS and YDEGEE. Trimming stripped 4 bases from V and 5 bases from J, with 4 bases between. CDR3 in amino acids: CASSGNNEQFF. CDR3 DNA: TGTGCCAGCAGCGGCAACAATGAGCAGTTCTTC.

The chain couples TRBV23-1 to TRBJ2-7; TRBD1 matches at 7 bases. TRBV23-1 is identified as an open reading frame with a role that is uncertain. The CDR3 consists of 15 residues. With 4 bases clipped from V and 7 bases from J, the junction kept 13 bases outside the gene matches. CDR3 region: CASSPSPGTVLEQYF. CDR3 in DNA: TGCGCCAGCAGTCCCTCGCCCGGGACAGTACTTGAGCAGTACTTC.